The 5 T cell receptor beta chains listed next were all sequenced from one sample in a study of T cell responses to AZD1222 COVID-19 vaccine (dated by TCRdb to the early 2020s). Taken with the paper, the label for time point translates to: about 28 days (+/-7) after the second vaccine dose. The protocol used for the library was the immunoSEQ multiplex PCR assay. The immuneACCESS repertoire file appears here via TCRdb, limited to in-frame rearrangements. These files lack a portion of the clones; in checked studies, under half of the deficit traces to unresolved V genes, and the cause of the others is not known. The sample profile shows 110,000 or so clones; more than 85% of them were found once. Of the sample, 3% is held by the ten largest clones. Sequenced material: peripheral blood, taken 28 days after the second AZD1222 dose. The receptors shown here come from an adult who received the AZD1222 COVID-19 vaccine.

This chain connects TRBV30 to TRBJ1-5; tentative D call: TRBD1 (6 bases). V lost 2 bases to trimming and J lost 3 bases, with 8 bases between them. Germline CDR1 reads GTSNPN; CDR2 reads SVGIG (reference sequence). This CDR3 spans 13 amino acids. CDR3 in DNA: TGTGCCTGGAGTCGACAGGTCAATCAGCCCCAGCATTTT. It encodes CAWSRQVNQPQHF.

This chain joins TRBV30 and TRBJ1-1; no clear D gene. The CDR3 totals 14 residues. From germline, CDR1 is GTSNPN and CDR2 SVGIG (reference sequence). V was trimmed by 2 bases and J by 5 bases, leaving 15 bases between them. In nucleotides, the CDR3 is TGTGCCTGGAGTTCGGAGGGCAGGCGGACTGAAGCTTTCTTT. It is translated as CAWSSEGRRTEAFF. Full variable domain (missing parts from reference TRBV30 and TRBJ1-1): SQTIHQWPATLVQPVGSPLSLECTVEGTSNPNLYWYRQAAGRGLQLLFYSVGIGQISSEVPQNLSASRPQDRQFILSSKKLLLSDSGFYLCAWSSEGRRTEAFFGQGTRLTVV.

This clone ranks as medium-sized. The chain has TRBV6-2 or TRBV6-3 and TRBJ2-7; tentative D call: TRBD1 (5 bases). This CDR3 has 15 amino acids. From germline, CDR1 is MNHEY and CDR2 SVGEGT. V lost 2 bases, J lost 0 bases, and 11 bases lay in between. As DNA, the CDR3 is TGTGCCAGCAGTTACCAGCAGGGAAGCTCCTACGAGCAGTACTTC. It is translated as CASSYQQGSSYEQYF.

The V gene is TRBV3-1 (or the pseudogene TRBV3-2), the J gene TRBJ2-6; D is undetermined. V lost 0 bases and J 0 bases, leaving 3 bases between the germline ends. CDR1 is LGHDT and CDR2 is YNNKEL in the germline V gene (reference sequence). This CDR3 region has 15 residues. CDR3 residues: CASSQDSSGANVLTF. The CDR3 nucleotides read TGTGCCAGCAGCCAAGACAGCTCTGGGGCCAACGTCCTGACTTTC.

This chain uses TRBV5-8 with TRBJ1-6, with D uncertain. The CDR3 runs 15 residues. V was shortened by 4 bases and J by 2 bases, with 10 bases between the two germline ends. Looked up from germline, CDR1 is SGHTS and CDR2 is YDEGEE. In nucleotides, the CDR3 is TGTGCCAGCAGCGCGTCAAGTACCTATAATTCACCCCTCCACTTT. This gives the protein CASSASSTYNSPLHF.